What follows are 30 T cell receptor beta chains derived from one specimen sequenced in a study of blood T cell repertoires in COVID-19 (dated by TCRdb to the early 2020s). Libraries came from the immunoSEQ multiplex PCR assay. Sourced from immuneACCESS, this table was stored by TCRdb with only in-frame sequences that have V and J called. A share of the clones is absent; for the studies checked, an unresolved V gene accounts for under half, and the remainder has no known explanation. The sample table holds nearly 350,000 clones, of which 88% were seen once. The leading ten clones occupy 5.5% to 7.5% of the sample. Sequenced material: peripheral blood. The receptors were gathered from a woman in her seventies with COVID-19, enrolled during active disease.

The table lists this clone with a count of one. The gene calls are TRBV28 and TRBJ2-7, with a possible D match to TRBD1 (5 bases). Deletions cut 5 bases from V and 3 bases from J, with 14 bases between. This CDR3 has 14 amino acids. Germline-derived CDR1 and CDR2 are MDHEN and SYDVKM. In nucleotides, the CDR3 is TGTGCCAGCAGTCTCCCGGACATAGGCTACGAGCAGTACTTC. As protein: CASSLPDIGYEQYF. Filled out from reference TRBV28 and TRBJ2-7, the complete variable domain reads DVKVTQSSRYLVKRTGEKVFLECVQDMDHENMFWYRQDPGLGLRLIYFSYDVKMKEKGDIPEGYSVSREKKERFSLILESASTNQTSMYLCASSLPDIGYEQYFGPGTRLTVT.

The chain joins TRBV3-1 (or the pseudogene TRBV3-2) to TRBJ1-5; 8 bases agree with TRBD1. This CDR3 comprises 13 residues. J lost 10 bases, V lost 5 bases, and 7 bases had no gene match. From germline, CDR1 is LGHDT and CDR2 YNNKEL (reference sequence). CDR3 in amino acids: CASSEAGGGPQHF. The DNA for the CDR3 is TGTGCCAGCAGCGAGGCAGGGGGCGGTCCCCAGCATTTT.

The rearrangement uses TRBV11-2 and TRBJ2-5, with TRBD1 as a possible D gene (7 bases). CDR3 length: 14 residues. The germline gives CDR1 SGHAT, CDR2 FQNNGV. V gave up 5 bases and J gave up 5 bases, with 15 bases separating them. DNA of the CDR3: TGTGCCAGCAGCCTTTCCAGGGGGACTGAGACCCAGTACTTC. It specifies CASSLSRGTETQYF.

The V gene is TRBV11-2, the J gene TRBJ2-5; TRBD2 is a possible D gene (6 bases). The V end was cut by 4 bases, the J end by 4 bases, with 10 bases between. The CDR3 runs 13 residues. The germline V gene encodes CDR1 SGHAT and CDR2 FQNNGV. CDR3 nucleotides: TGTGCCAGCAGCTCCGGGACTGGAGAGACCCAGTACTTC. It is translated as CASSSGTGETQYF.

The chain carries TRBV19 and TRBJ2-7; 9 bases align to TRBD2. V lost 5 bases, J lost 6 bases, and 14 bases stayed unmatched. Germline CDR1 reads LNHDA; CDR2 reads SQIVND (reference sequence). The CDR3 loop spans 16 amino acids. The CDR3, as DNA: TGTGCCAGTAGTGTCAGACTAGCGGAGACCCAGCCCGAGCAGTACTTC. Translation: CASSVRLAETQPEQYF.

This chain links TRBV24-1 with TRBJ1-2; 8 bases are shared with TRBD1. Trimming removed 2 bases from V and 6 bases from J; junction bases left unmatched: 7. CDR3 length equals 15 residues. Germline assignment: CDR1 KGHDR and CDR2 SFDVKD. This chain's CDR3 is CATSDSNRGINGYTF. In nucleotides, the CDR3 is TGTGCCACCAGTGATTCCAACAGGGGGATTAATGGCTACACCTTC.

This chain joins TRBV7-9 and TRBJ2-5, with 14 bases identical to TRBD2. The CDR3 has 17 residues. CDR1 SEHNR and CDR2 FQNEAQ come from the germline V gene (reference sequence). V was clipped by 5 bases and J by 7 bases; unmatched bases: 12. CDR3 bases: TGTGCCAGCAGCACCGGAACCTCCGGGACTAGCGGGGGGACCCAGTACTTC. Translating it yields CASSTGTSGTSGGTQYF.

This sequence joins TRBV4-1 and TRBJ2-7; TRBD1 agrees at 7 bases. This CDR3 spans 14 amino acids. In germline, CDR1 is MGHRA, CDR2 YSYEKL. Losses at the gene ends were 3 bases for V and 5 bases for J; bases not matched to a gene: 7. The CDR3 here is CASSQARGMDEQYF. The CDR3 nucleotides are TGCGCCAGCAGCCAGGCCAGGGGGATGGACGAGCAGTACTTC.

The chain recombines TRBV2 with TRBJ1-2; 9 bases agree with TRBD1. V shed 6 bases and J 4 bases; nucleotides not matched to a gene: 6. Germline CDR1 SNHLY, CDR2 FYNNEI. The CDR3 has 14 residues. The CDR3 loop reads CASSPDRGLYGYTF. The CDR3 DNA follows: TGTGCCAGCAGCCCGGACAGGGGCCTCTATGGCTACACCTTC.

This sequence joins TRBV19 and TRBJ2-7; a possible D gene is TRBD1 (6 bases). The V end was cut by 5 bases, the J end by 6 bases, with 17 bases between. From germline, CDR1 is LNHDA and CDR2 SQIVND (reference sequence). The CDR3 sequence is 14 residues long. The CDR3 region is CASSDDRWAGEQYF. The CDR3 DNA is TGTGCCAGTAGTGACGACAGGTGGGCGGGCGAGCAGTACTTC.

The chain carries TRBV5-1 and TRBJ1-1; maybe TRBD1 (6 bases). Germline-derived CDR1 and CDR2 are SGHRS and YFSETQ. The V and J ends lost 2 bases and 2 bases respectively, with 16 bases between them. The CDR3 loop spans 16 amino acids. The CDR3 region has the DNA TGCGCCAGCAGCTTACCTGGGACACCTCGAAACACTGAAGCTTTCTTT. Amino acids: CASSLPGTPRNTEAFF.

The chain recombines TRBV5-8 with TRBJ2-6, with TRBD1 matching 7 bases. J gave up 0 bases and V 1 base, and 7 bases lay outside the gene matches. Germline CDR1 reads SGHTS; CDR2 reads YDEGEE. The CDR3 consists of 18 residues. DNA of the CDR3: TGTGCCAGCAGCTTGACCGGGACAGTCGCCTCTGGGGCCAACGTCCTGACTTTC. It is translated as CASSLTGTVASGANVLTF.

The chain joins TRBV15 to TRBJ2-1, with D hard to call. The length of the CDR3 is 15 residues. V dropped 0 bases and J dropped 8 bases, with 14 bases sitting between them. Germline CDR1 reads LNHNV; CDR2 reads YYDKDF (reference sequence). The CDR3 DNA reads TGTGCCACCAGCAGAGATAACGGTGTCGTGGATGAGCAGTTCTTC. Protein sequence: CATSRDNGVVDEQFF.

The CDR3 protein is CASSLASTRLGYGYTF. CDR3 in DNA: TGCGCCAGCAGCTTGGCATCGACGCGGCTGGGCTATGGCTACACCTTC. The chain employs TRBV5-1 and TRBJ1-2; D not certain. The V gene's germline CDR1 is SGHRS and CDR2 YFSETQ. CDR3 length: 16 residues. V lost 0 bases to trimming and J lost 4 bases, with 16 bases between them.

This clone is a singleton in its sample. The chain links TRBV5-4 to TRBJ1-4, with D perhaps TRBD1 (6 bases). Germline CDR1 is SGHNT and CDR2 is YYREEE (reference sequence). This CDR3 is 14 amino acids long. Trimming cost V 4 bases and J 7 bases, with 14 bases left between them. In DNA form, the CDR3 reads TGTGCCAGCAGCACCCGGGACATTGGTGAAAAACTGTTTTTT. Amino acid sequence: CASSTRDIGEKLFF.

The gene calls are TRBV6-6 and TRBJ2-7; a possible D gene is TRBD1 (6 bases). From germline, CDR1 is MNHNY and CDR2 SVGAGI (reference sequence). V was trimmed by 5 bases and J by 5 bases, leaving 10 bases between them. The CDR3 is 12 residues long. CDR3 sequence reads: CASSRQGNEQYF. For the CDR3, the DNA is TGTGCCAGCAGTCGCCAGGGGAACGAGCAGTACTTC.

This clone occurred once. The V gene is TRBV5-1, the J gene TRBJ2-1; D might be TRBD1 (5 bases). V shed 0 bases and J shed 9 bases, with 22 bases lying between them. Germline V gene lookup returns CDR1 SGHRS and CDR2 YFSETQ. This CDR3 contains 17 residues. CDR3 sequence: CASSLAPGGSTRGEQFF. The CDR3 DNA reads TGCGCCAGCAGCTTGGCCCCTGGTGGGTCCACAAGGGGTGAGCAGTTCTTC.

The chain couples TRBV5-4 to TRBJ2-7, with D tentatively TRBD1 (6 bases). Germline V gives CDR1 SGHNT, CDR2 YYREEE (reference sequence). The V gene lost 3 bases and the J gene lost 3 bases, with 13 bases spanning the gap. The CDR3 has 14 amino acids. CDR3 bases: TGTGCCAGCAGCTGGGGCGGACAGAGCTACGAGCAGTACTTC. Its protein is CASSWGGQSYEQYF.

This chain uses TRBV10-3 with TRBJ1-2; D unresolved. Germline CDR1 is ENHRY and CDR2 is SYGVKD. V gave up 1 base and J gave up 0 bases, with 6 bases separating them. This CDR3 comprises 14 residues. The CDR3 protein is CAISEWESNYGYTF. CDR3 nucleotides: TGTGCCATCAGTGAGTGGGAGTCTAACTATGGCTACACCTTC.

With regard to this clone: The sample carries other DNA sequences with the same CDR3. The rearrangement joins TRBV19 to TRBJ1-4; the D is unclear. This CDR3 is built from 13 residues. Looked up from germline, CDR1 is LNHDA and CDR2 is SQIVND (reference sequence). V lost 1 base and J 8 bases, leaving 8 bases between the germline ends. The CDR3 loop reads CASSIVRGEKLFF. CDR3 bases: TGTGCCAGTAGTATAGTACGGGGAGAAAAACTGTTTTTT.

The rearrangement joins TRBV6-4 to TRBJ1-4, with 8 nucleotides matching TRBD1. The V segment lost 2 bases and the J segment 14 bases; nucleotides outside the gene matches: 10. CDR1 is MRHNA and CDR2 is SNTAGT in the germline V gene. CDR3 length: 14 amino acids. The CDR3 reads CASSDPGQAPRLFF. CDR3 bases: TGTGCCAGCAGTGACCCGGGACAGGCTCCTAGGCTGTTTTTT.

The chain carries TRBV5-1 and TRBJ1-5; 7 bases are shared with TRBD1. V dropped 5 bases and J dropped 6; count of bases not matched to a gene: 11. Per germline, CDR1 SGHRS and CDR2 YFSETQ. The CDR3 totals 15 residues. CDR3 nucleotides: TGCGCCAGCAGACGCGGAGGGGGCAGTGGTCAGCCCCAGCATTTT. Its protein product is CASRRGGGSGQPQHF.

J is TRBJ1-4 and V is TRBV9; 7 nucleotides match TRBD1. CDR1 is SGDLS and CDR2 is YYNGEE in the germline V gene. V shed 4 bases, J shed 3 bases, and the junction held 12 bases outside the gene matches. This CDR3 is built from 17 residues. The CDR3 loop reads CASSPGTAVQANEKLFF. CDR3 in DNA: TGTGCCAGCAGCCCTGGGACAGCAGTTCAAGCTAATGAAAAACTGTTTTTT.

This sequence joins TRBV30 and TRBJ1-1, with D possibly matching TRBD1 (5 bases). CDR1 is GTSNPN, CDR2 SVGIG, per germline (reference sequence). The CDR3 consists of 13 residues. V lost 0 bases to trimming and J lost 4 bases, with 9 bases between them. This CDR3 reads CAWSVGGPTEAFF. The CDR3 DNA reads TGTGCCTGGAGTGTCGGGGGTCCCACTGAAGCTTTCTTT.

The V and J genes are TRBV9 and TRBJ2-3, with 11 bases lining up with TRBD2. CDR1 is SGDLS and CDR2 is YYNGEE in the germline V gene. The CDR3 is 16 amino acids. V lost 3 bases to trimming and J lost 4 bases; unmatched junction nucleotides: 7. The CDR3 DNA reads as TGTGCCAGCAGCGCTAGCGGGGGGCTAGTGGCAGATACGCAGTATTTT. Its protein is CASSASGGLVADTQYF. Combining the CDR3 with reference TRBV9 and TRBJ2-3 gives the whole variable domain DSGVTQTPKHLITATGQRVTLRCSPRSGDLSVYWYQQSLDQGLQFLIQYYNGEERAKGNILERFSAQQFPDLHSELNLSSLELGDSALYFCASSASGGLVADTQYFGPGTRLTVL.

The gene calls are TRBV5-1 and TRBJ1-5, with 8 bases that match TRBD1. The CDR3 has 15 residues. V trimming: 0 bases; J trimming: 7 bases; junction bases outside the gene matches: 6. The V gene's germline CDR1 is SGHRS and CDR2 YFSETQ. Here the CDR3 DNA reads TGCGCCAGCAGCTTGGGGACAGGGAATGAGCAGCCCCAGCATTTT. This codes for CASSLGTGNEQPQHF.

The chain couples TRBV7-2 to TRBJ2-5; D may be TRBD1 (5 bases). This CDR3 comprises 17 residues. Looked up from germline, CDR1 is SGHTA and CDR2 is FQGNSA. V dropped 5 bases and J dropped 2 bases, with 21 bases sitting between them. The CDR3: CASSPQPRRQWQETQYF. The CDR3 DNA is TGTGCCAGCAGCCCTCAACCAAGAAGACAGTGGCAAGAGACCCAGTACTTC.

This chain connects TRBV2 to TRBJ1-3, with a weak D call TRBD1 (5 bases). V lost 7 bases, J lost 4 bases, and 23 bases lay in between. The CDR3 contains 17 residues. Looked up from germline, CDR1 is SNHLY and CDR2 is FYNNEI. CDR3: CASMANAIRASGNTIYF. The DNA of the CDR3 is TGTGCCAGCATGGCGAACGCTATCAGGGCCTCCGGAAACACCATATATTTT.

This chain joins TRBV24-1 and TRBJ1-2; 7 bases agree with TRBD1. The ends lost 6 bases at V and 8 bases at J; junction bases unmatched: 8. CDR1 is KGHDR and CDR2 is SFDVKD in the germline V gene. This CDR3 is 13 amino acids long. The DNA of the CDR3 is TGTGCCACCAGTCGGGACAGAGTAAGCGGCTACACCTTC. Amino acids: CATSRDRVSGYTF.

This chain connects TRBV25-1 to TRBJ2-3; maybe TRBD1 (5 bases). The CDR3 is 13 amino acids. V shed 5 bases and J shed 4 bases, with 10 bases lying between them. CDR1 is MGHDK, CDR2 SYGVNS, per germline. The CDR3 reads CASSKGAPDTQYF. The CDR3 nucleotides are TGTGCCAGCAGTAAAGGGGCCCCAGATACGCAGTATTTT.